A selection of T cell receptor beta chains follows, all from one sample in a study of T cells in Graves' hyperthyroidism and ophthalmopathy. TCRdb re-called the multiplex PCR reads through MiXCR, storing one row per CDR3 protein. Of hundreds of thousands of distinct CDR3 sequences in the sample, approximately 44% were seen once. The sample comprised peripheral blood or thyroid tissue (not recorded which). The receptors here all came from a woman aged 18-29 years with Graves' hyperthyroidism. Both conserved end residues are part of each CDR3. D genes are given only for firm matches. Clone sizes are given selectively: once, few, many, or a class where the clone is expanded.

j_call v_call d_call clone_size cdr3_length cdr3_aa cdr3_nt
TRBJ1-1 TRBV29-1 TRBD1 NA 13 CSVSGGAYTEAFF TGCAGCGTTTCAGGGGGCGCATACACTGAAGCTTTCTTT
TRBJ2-7 TRBV7-9 TRBD1 NA 16 CASSSTPGQAAYEQYF TGTGCCAGCAGCTCAACACCGGGACAGGCGGCCTACGAGCAGTACTTC
TRBJ2-7 TRBV20-1 TRBD2 NA 14 CSAVRTSGSPEQYF TGCAGTGCTGTACGGACTAGCGGGAGCCCCGAGCAGTACTTC
TRBJ1-5 TRBV7-6 TRBD1 few 14 CASSQNDRVQPQHF TGTGCCAGCAGCCAGAACGACAGGGTTCAGCCCCAGCATTTT
TRBJ2-2 TRBV3-1 NA once 13 CASSPLPTGELFF TGTGCCAGCAGCCCCCTGCCGACCGGGGAGCTGTTTTTT
TRBJ2-2 TRBV10-3 TRBD2 NA 15 CAISEVAGAAGELFF TGTGCCATCAGTGAGGTTGCGGGAGCTGCCGGGGAGCTGTTTTTT
TRBJ1-6 TRBV2 NA many 14 CASSEAGENSPLHF TGTGCCAGCAGTGAAGCAGGGGAGAATTCACCCCTCCACTTT
TRBJ1-5 TRBV10-1 NA NA 17 CASSDPTEQGVGQPQHF TGCGCCAGCAGTGACCCTACCGAACAGGGAGTCGGTCAGCCCCAGCATTTT
TRBJ1-1 TRBV15 NA NA 14 CATSRRGVGTEAFF TGTGCCACCAGCAGAAGGGGGGTTGGGACTGAAGCTTTCTTT
TRBJ2-7 TRBV24-1 NA few 15 CATSDSGTDAYEQYF TGTGCCACCAGTGATTCCGGGACGGATGCCTACGAGCAGTACTTC
TRBJ1-1 TRBV2 TRBD1 many 13 CASKPTGYTEAFF TGTGCCAGCAAACCGACAGGGTATACTGAAGCTTTCTTT
TRBJ2-7 TRBV5-1 NA NA 13 CASRPWASYEQYF TGCGCCAGCAGGCCATGGGCCTCCTACGAGCAGTACTTC
TRBJ1-1 TRBV10-3 NA NA 17 CAISDPVPGAGDTEAFF TGTGCCATCAGTGACCCTGTCCCGGGGGCAGGGGACACTGAAGCTTTCTTT
TRBJ1-6 TRBV2 NA NA 15 CASSESEVGGSPLHF TGTGCCAGCAGTGAAAGCGAGGTTGGGGGTTCACCCCTCCACTTT
TRBJ1-1 TRBV7-2 NA few 14 CASSQDVEGNGAFF TGTGCCAGCAGCCAAGACGTCGAAGGCAACGGCGCTTTCTTT
TRBJ2-5 TRBV6-6 NA few 12 CASKDSQETQYF TGTGCCAGCAAAGACTCCCAAGAGACCCAGTACTTC
TRBJ1-2 TRBV7-9 NA NA 13 CASSPEGAGGYTF TGTGCCAGCAGTCCGGAAGGGGCTGGTGGCTACACCTTC
TRBJ1-3 TRBV5-1 TRBD1 NA 15 CASSWGQAAGNTIYF TGCGCCAGCAGCTGGGGACAGGCAGCTGGAAACACCATATATTTT
TRBJ2-7 TRBV2 NA few 13 CASRSLGAYEQYF TGTGCCAGCAGATCTCTCGGCGCCTACGAGCAGTACTTC
TRBJ1-2 TRBV15 TRBD1 many 16 CATSRDYATGDYGYTF TGTGCCACCAGCAGAGATTATGCGACAGGGGATTATGGCTACACCTTC
TRBJ2-5 TRBV7-2 NA NA 14 CASSLGTLGETQYF TGTGCCAGCAGCCTCGGGACACTCGGGGAGACCCAGTACTTC
TRBJ1-2 TRBV7-2 NA NA 15 CASSQISGQNYGYTF TGCGCCAGCAGCCAAATTTCAGGGCAGAACTATGGCTACACCTTC
TRBJ2-1 TRBV7-9 NA NA 15 CASSYSRLVYNEQFF TGTGCCAGCAGCTACTCCCGCCTAGTGTACAATGAGCAGTTCTTC
TRBJ1-6 TRBV2 NA NA 15 CASSQYSPNNSPLHF TGTGCCAGCAGCCAATACAGCCCAAATAATTCACCCCTCCACTTT
TRBJ1-5 TRBV2 NA few 15 CASSELAGSSQPQHF TGTGCCAGCAGTGAATTGGCGGGATCGAGTCAGCCCCAGCATTTT
TRBJ2-3 TRBV9 TRBD2 NA 15 CASSLLAGAPDTQYF TGTGCCAGCAGCTTGCTAGCGGGAGCCCCAGATACGCAGTATTTT
TRBJ1-6 TRBV19 NA few 16 CASSHITGRGNSPLHF TGTGCCAGTAGCCATATTACAGGGCGCGGTAATTCACCCCTCCACTTT
TRBJ1-5 TRBV29-1 NA NA 14 CSVEGQTQGQPQHF TGCAGCGTTGAAGGACAGACTCAGGGGCAGCCCCAGCATTTT
TRBJ1-1 TRBV7-9 NA many 13 CASSPTVNTEAFF TGTGCCAGCAGCCCTACAGTTAACACTGAAGCTTTCTTT
TRBJ2-3 TRBV10-3 TRBD2 NA 14 CAISEKREPDTQYF TGTGCCATCAGTGAAAAGCGGGAGCCAGATACGCAGTATTTT
TRBJ2-7 TRBV7-2 TRBD1 NA 13 CASSSQGNGEQYF TGTGCCAGCAGCTCACAGGGGAATGGCGAGCAGTACTTC
TRBJ1-1 TRBV5-1 NA many 14 CASSAEGTNTEAFF TGCGCCAGCAGCGCGGAGGGGACGAACACTGAAGCTTTCTTT
TRBJ2-5 TRBV7-9 NA many 15 CASSLRDGLAETQYF TGTGCCAGCAGCCTTAGGGACGGCCTCGCGGAGACCCAGTACTTC
TRBJ1-5 TRBV7-2 NA many 14 CASSLPVSNQPQHF TGTGCCAGCAGCTTACCAGTAAGCAATCAGCCCCAGCATTTT
TRBJ1-3 TRBV7-6 NA NA 15 CASSLGRGIPSTIYF TGTGCCAGCAGCTTAGGACGGGGGATACCAAGCACCATATATTTT
TRBJ2-7 TRBV10-2 NA once 13 CASSTYEGYEQYF TGTGCCAGCAGCACCTATGAGGGCTACGAGCAGTACTTC
TRBJ2-5 TRBV10-3 TRBD2 many 15 CAISESPGLTETQYF TGTGCCATCAGTGAGTCGCCGGGACTAACAGAGACCCAGTACTTC
TRBJ1-5 TRBV6-6 NA few 15 CASSHRDGANQPQHF TGTGCCAGCAGTCATCGGGACGGTGCAAATCAGCCCCAGCATTTT
TRBJ1-5 TRBV20-1 NA few 14 CSARAGSSNQPQHF TGCAGTGCTAGGGCGGGTAGTAGCAATCAGCCCCAGCATTTT
TRBJ1-2 TRBV18 NA few 13 CASSSQGKDGYTF TGTGCCAGCTCATCTCAGGGGAAGGATGGCTACACCTTC
TRBJ1-6 TRBV10-3 NA many 13 CASSGQPNSPLHF TGTGCCAGCAGTGGACAGCCGAATTCACCCCTCCACTTT
TRBJ2-7 TRBV20-1 NA NA 14 CSANQGLQSYEQYF TGCAGTGCAAACCAGGGACTCCAGTCCTACGAGCAGTACTTC
TRBJ1-5 TRBV2 NA many 14 CASMARTSNQPQHF TGTGCCAGCATGGCCCGGACCAGCAATCAGCCCCAGCATTTT
TRBJ2-7 TRBV7-2 TRBD2 few 18 CASSLRHPGLLGSDEQYF TGTGCCAGCAGCTTACGGCACCCGGGACTATTAGGGAGCGACGAGCAGTACTTC
TRBJ1-4 TRBV4-2 NA NA 13 CASSSTETEKLFF TGTGCCAGCAGCTCGACAGAAACCGAAAAACTGTTTTTT
TRBJ1-4 TRBV19 NA few 13 CASTLAANEKLFF TGTGCCAGTACACTCGCAGCTAATGAAAAACTGTTTTTT
TRBJ1-1 TRBV7-9 NA many 13 CASSFRVNTEAFF TGCGCCAGCAGCTTTAGGGTGAACACTGAAGCTTTCTTT
TRBJ2-3 TRBV2 TRBD1 NA 15 CASSEARTGTDTQYF TGTGCCAGCAGTGAAGCGCGGACAGGGACAGATACGCAGTATTTT
TRBJ2-6 TRBV12-3/TRBV12-4 NA few 16 CASSLTVPSGANVLTF TGTGCCAGCAGTTTAACGGTCCCCTCTGGGGCCAACGTCCTGACTTTC
TRBJ1-2 TRBV7-2 NA few 14 CASSYLSGADGYTF TGTGCCAGCAGCTACCTTTCTGGGGCAGATGGCTACACCTTC
TRBJ1-1 TRBV20-1 NA few 13 CSARVLQNTEAFF TGCAGTGCTAGAGTCCTACAGAACACTGAAGCTTTCTTT
TRBJ2-1 TRBV24-1 TRBD2 NA 15 CATSDHSGRAHEQFF TGTGCCACCAGTGACCATAGCGGGAGGGCGCATGAGCAGTTCTTC
TRBJ1-2 TRBV29-1 NA many 15 CSVEDPRDKNYGYTF TGCAGCGTTGAAGATCCCCGGGACAAGAACTATGGCTACACCTTC
TRBJ1-4 TRBV20-1 NA NA 13 CSARGGKNEKLFF TGCAGTGCTAGGGGCGGGAAAAATGAAAAACTGTTTTTT
TRBJ1-4 TRBV5-1 TRBD1 once 15 CASSLQPAGGEKLFF TGCGCCAGCAGCTTGCAACCAGCAGGGGGCGAAAAACTGTTTTTT
TRBJ1-5 TRBV6-5 NA few 15 CASSSTRRMRQPQHF TGTGCCAGCAGCTCAACACGGAGGATGCGTCAGCCCCAGCATTTT
TRBJ1-1 TRBV2 TRBD1 few 15 CASSDPGGGNTEAFF TGTGCCAGCAGTGACCCTGGAGGGGGCAACACTGAAGCTTTCTTT
TRBJ2-5 TRBV7-9 NA few 13 CASSLLGRETQYF TGTGCCAGCAGCTTATTAGGGAGAGAGACCCAGTACTTC